The source of this T cell receptor (beta chain) is a study of T-cell reconstitution after alpha-beta-depleted transplantation in children. A library of TCRbeta sequences, prepared with unique molecular identifiers, was generated. TCRdb called the PCR reads again in MiXCR, with one record for every CDR3 protein. Altogether about 480,000 distinct CDR3 sequences are present, around an eighth being singletons, with the ten largest covering 4.5% to 6%. This TCR came from a human donor who donated a stem cell graft to a child with combined immunodeficiency. The source was PBMCs from the stem cell graft donor, collected from the stem cell graft.

The CDR3 here is CANEGVSNQPQHF. The CDR3 region has the DNA TGTGCCAACGAGGGGGTTAGCAATCAGCCCCAGCATTTT. The chain couples TRBV27 to TRBJ1-5; TRBD1 might be the D (6 bases). The CDR3 length is 13 residues. Per the germline V gene, CDR1 is MNHEY and CDR2 is SMNVEV (reference sequence). The germline V and J ends were trimmed by 10 bases and 0 bases, with 10 bases remaining between them.